This T cell receptor beta chain was found in a study of blood T cell repertoires in COVID-19. Across the study: Sample material is recorded as cDNA or gDNA derived from T cells, B-cell-depleted T cells, or PBMCs.

Sequenced by immunoSEQ multiplex PCR; TCRdb stores in-frame clones only, minus some. The sample consists of some 300,000 clones, 70% to 90% of them appearing once. The CDR3 has 14 amino acids. V was clipped by 3 bases and J by 8 bases, with 16 bases between them. Germline V gene data show CDR1 as KGHSH and CDR2 as LQKENI. The source is a man aged 25 to 40 who had recovered from COVID-19. The chain employs TRBV18 and TRBJ1-2; D is possibly TRBD1 (5 bases). Material for sequencing was PBMCs or T cells enriched from blood (not recorded which). The CDR3 sequence: CASSPAQGSYGYTF. The DNA of the CDR3 is TGTGCCAGCTCACCTGCCCAGGGATCATACGGCTACACCTTC.